The next 23 T cell receptor beta chains were all read from a single sample in a study of shared clonotypes between healthy human individuals. The method was immunoSEQ multiplex PCR; TCRdb's version includes in-frame clones alone and lacks a portion of them. The data hold 600,000 to 750,000 clones, with around 72% observed a single time. The sequenced sample consisted of memory CD4+ T cells sorted from blood. Stated subset: CD45RA-negative fraction. These receptors came from a woman in her 30s in good health.

V gene TRBV5-6 combines with J gene TRBJ2-1; unclear D gene. Deletions cut 3 bases from V and 8 bases from J, with 15 bases between. The CDR3 extends over 14 amino acids. From germline, CDR1 is SGHDT and CDR2 YYEEEE. The chain's CDR3 is CASSSVNLVDEQFF. CDR3 DNA sequence: TGTGCCAGCAGCTCGGTGAACCTGGTCGATGAGCAGTTCTTC.

The rearrangement joins TRBV2 to TRBJ2-2; 7 nucleotides line up with TRBD2. CDR1 and CDR2 from the germline V gene are SNHLY and FYNNEI. V lost 7 bases to trimming and J lost 1 base; unmatched junction nucleotides: 0. The CDR3 is 13 amino acids. The CDR3 loop reads CASKRENTGELFF. For the CDR3, the DNA is TGTGCCAGCAAGCGGGAGAACACCGGGGAGCTGTTTTTT.

This chain joins TRBV5-1 and TRBJ2-7; 9 nucleotides match TRBD2. The germline V gene has CDR1 SGHRS and CDR2 YFSETQ. This CDR3 spans 16 amino acids. The ends lost 0 bases at V and 2 bases at J; junction bases unmatched: 6. The DNA for the CDR3 is TGCGCCAGCAGCTTGGGGACCTTAGCGGGAGCCTACGAGCAGTACTTC. Encoded protein: CASSLGTLAGAYEQYF.

This rearrangement joins TRBV7-3 to TRBJ1-1; D gene uncertain. Germline values: CDR1 SGHTA, CDR2 FQGTGA. Trimming left V 5 bases short and J 3 bases short, with 19 bases between. This CDR3 contains 16 residues. The CDR3, as DNA: TGTGCCAGCAGCCTATCGGGTCGGGGAGGCTACACTGAAGCTTTCTTT. As protein: CASSLSGRGGYTEAFF.

The V gene is TRBV28, the J gene TRBJ1-4; 7 bases are a match to TRBD1. Germline V lookup: CDR1 MDHEN, CDR2 SYDVKM. The trim removed 11 bases at V and 10 bases at J, leaving 19 bases unmatched. The CDR3 loop spans 15 amino acids. The CDR3 bases are TGTGCCTCCAAAGGGCCGGGACTAACAGGGGCAAAACTGTTTTTT. It is translated as CASKGPGLTGAKLFF.

This clone showed up just a few times. This chain uses TRBV29-1 with TRBJ2-1; 12 nucleotides line up with TRBD2. This CDR3 has 13 amino acids. J lost 6 bases, V lost 6 bases, and 3 bases had no gene match. Germline-derived CDR1 and CDR2 are SQVTM and ANQGSEA. In nucleotides, the CDR3 is TGCAGCGTAAGGACTAGCGGGGCCAATGAGCAGTTCTTC. This gives the protein CSVRTSGANEQFF.

The chain has TRBV11-2 and TRBJ2-1, with 8 bases lining up with TRBD2. Trimming cost V 5 bases and J 2 bases; bases outside gene matches: 2. This CDR3 is built from 14 residues. Germline CDR1 SGHAT, CDR2 FQNNGV. CDR3: CASSLTSAYNEQFF. As DNA, the CDR3 is TGTGCCAGCAGCCTGACTAGCGCCTACAATGAGCAGTTCTTC. The entire variable domain, with the rest obtained from reference TRBV11-2 and TRBJ2-1, is as follows: EAGVAQSPRYKIIEKRQSVAFWCNPISGHATLYWYQQILGQGPKLLIQFQNNGVVDDSQLPKDRFSAERLKGVDSTLKIQPAKLEDSAVYLCASSLTSAYNEQFFGPGTRLTVL.

Notes on this clone: Since a much larger clone is just one base distant, this may be a read error. In the same sample, other DNA sequences code for this CDR3. The chain links TRBV5-5 to TRBJ2-5; D gene uncertain. The CDR3 has 13 residues. The germline gives CDR1 SGHKS, CDR2 YYEKEE (reference sequence). Trimming shortened V by 0 bases and J by 5 bases, and 8 bases separated the two germline ends. CDR3 sequence reads: CASSLVGRETQYF. The CDR3 coding sequence is TGTGCCAGCAGCTTGGTTGGAAGGGAGACCCAGTACTTC. Combining the CDR3 with reference TRBV5-5 and TRBJ2-5 gives the whole variable domain DAGVTQSPTHLIKTRGQQVTLRCSPISGHKSVSWYQQVLGQGPQFIFQYYEKEERGRGNFPDRFSARQFPNYSSELNVNALLLGDSALYLCASSLVGRETQYFGPGTRLLVL.

This chain joins TRBV27 and TRBJ2-1, with D possibly TRBD1 on 6 matching bases. CDR1 is MNHEY, CDR2 SMNVEV, per germline (reference sequence). The CDR3 is 14 residues long. V was trimmed by 8 bases and J by 7 bases, leaving 18 bases between them. CDR3 residues: CASQHPTGNNEQFF. The CDR3 bases are TGTGCCAGCCAACACCCGACAGGAAATAATGAGCAGTTCTTC.

This sequence joins TRBV29-1 and TRBJ2-2; 12 bases fit TRBD2. V dropped 3 bases and J dropped 6; count of bases not matched to a gene: 5. CDR1 is SQVTM and CDR2 is ANQGSEA in the germline V gene. The CDR3 consists of 15 residues. CDR3 nucleotide sequence: TGCAGCGTTGACGTGACTAGCGGGAGTTCCGGGGAGCTGTTTTTT. It yields the protein CSVDVTSGSSGELFF.

The chain combines TRBV18 with TRBJ1-1; D gene uncertain. Germline lookup yields CDR1 KGHSH and CDR2 LQKENI. This CDR3 is built from 15 residues. V was trimmed by 3 bases and J by 3 bases, leaving 14 bases between them. CDR3 protein: CASSPGGNRDTEAFF. Here the CDR3 DNA reads TGTGCCAGCTCACCTGGAGGGAACCGGGACACTGAAGCTTTCTTT.

The chain links TRBV6-1 to TRBJ2-7, with D hard to call. The V end lost 1 base, the J end lost 6 bases, and 7 bases lay between the germline ends. This CDR3 region has 12 residues. Germline V CDR1 and CDR2: MNHNS, SASEGT. CDR3 DNA: TGTGCCAGCAGTGAAGAATTCCGCGAGCAGTACTTC. Amino acid sequence: CASSEEFREQYF.

V usage is TRBV5-8 and J usage is TRBJ2-7; perhaps D is TRBD1 or TRBD2 (6 bases each). The CDR3 length is 14 residues. Between the trimmed V and J ends, which lost 7 bases and 4 bases, there was a span of 18 bases. Germline CDR1 reads SGHTS; CDR2 reads YDEGEE. Here the CDR3 DNA reads TGTGCCAGCGGTGGTGGGGGGCCTTTTTACGAGCAGTACTTC. Encoded protein: CASGGGGPFYEQYF.

CDR3 protein: CASRITGSGYTF. The CDR3 DNA is TGTGCCAGCAGAATAACGGGGTCCGGCTACACCTTC. The chain couples TRBV11-2 to TRBJ1-2; D uncertain. Germline assignment: CDR1 SGHAT and CDR2 FQNNGV. This CDR3 region has 12 residues. The germline V and J ends were trimmed by 6 bases and 8 bases, with 13 bases remaining between them.

J is TRBJ2-1 and V is TRBV6-5; 11 bases align to TRBD1. J was trimmed by 6 bases and V by 6 bases; bases with no gene match: 7. CDR3 length equals 15 residues. Germline V gene data show CDR1 as MNHEY and CDR2 as SVGAGI. The CDR3 sequence: CASRSRTGGPNEQFF. In nucleotides, the CDR3 is TGTGCCAGCAGATCCCGGACAGGGGGCCCCAATGAGCAGTTCTTC.

The V call is TRBV2, the J call TRBJ1-5; TRBD1 might be the D (6 bases). The ends were cut back, 8 bases at V and 4 bases at J, with 12 bases in the middle. This CDR3 comprises 13 residues. The V gene's germline CDR1 is SNHLY and CDR2 FYNNEI. This CDR3 reads CASVGGGNQPQHF. The CDR3 coding sequence is TGTGCCAGCGTCGGAGGGGGGAATCAGCCCCAGCATTTT.

The rearrangement links TRBV28 to TRBJ2-7; the D is unclear. Trimming cost V 6 bases and J 7 bases, with 25 bases left between them. CDR1 is MDHEN, CDR2 SYDVKM, per germline. This CDR3 comprises 16 residues. The CDR3 is CASSSRPEWGVWEQYF. CDR3 bases: TGTGCCAGCAGCTCCCGCCCTGAATGGGGTGTGTGGGAGCAGTACTTC.

The chain carries TRBV6-1 and TRBJ2-7; 9 bases match TRBD2. The germline gives CDR1 MNHNS, CDR2 SASEGT. The CDR3 is 17 residues long. V lost 3 bases to trimming and J lost 5 bases; unmatched junction nucleotides: 14. The CDR3 loop reads CASSDQGRSGSLDEQYF. CDR3 nucleotide sequence: TGTGCCAGCAGTGACCAAGGTCGTAGCGGGAGTTTGGACGAGCAGTACTTC.

The V gene is TRBV7-2, the J gene TRBJ2-4, with D tentatively TRBD2 (6 bases). The length of the CDR3 is 13 residues. CDR1 and CDR2 from the germline V gene are SGHTA and FQGNSA. V was trimmed by 5 bases and J by 9 bases, leaving 14 bases between them. DNA of the CDR3: TGTGCCAGCAGCCTAACTAGGCGGGGCATTCAGTACTTC. Amino acids: CASSLTRRGIQYF.

CDR3 in DNA: TGTGCCAGCACATGGTCGCGTGGGGCCAACGTCCTGACTTTC. Amino acid sequence: CASTWSRGANVLTF. J is TRBJ2-6 and V is TRBV6-1, with no clear D. The CDR3 has 14 amino acids. Trimming took 7 bases from V and 3 from J, leaving 10 bases between them. Germline CDR1 reads MNHNS; CDR2 reads SASEGT.

The rearrangement joins TRBV30 to TRBJ2-3; D perhaps matches TRBD1 (7 bases). V gave up 3 bases and J gave up 6 bases, with 19 bases separating them. The CDR3 spans 15 residues. The germline gives CDR1 GTSNPN, CDR2 SVGIG (reference sequence). The CDR3 is CAWRIVRGDWDTQYF. CDR3 nucleotide sequence: TGTGCCTGGAGGATTGTCAGGGGGGATTGGGATACGCAGTATTTT.

V and J are TRBV5-6 and TRBJ2-3; D gene ambiguous. The V end lost 1 base, the J end lost 1 base, and 13 bases lay between the germline ends. This CDR3 is 16 amino acids long. The germline V gene encodes CDR1 SGHDT and CDR2 YYEEEE. CDR3 sequence (DNA): TGTGCCAGCAGCTTGTCTCTTGAGGAACGCACAGATACGCAGTATTTT. It yields the protein CASSLSLEERTDTQYF.

This clone was counted between two and nine times. V gene TRBV11-2 combines with J gene TRBJ2-1; D not resolved. Germline CDR1 SGHAT, CDR2 FQNNGV. This CDR3 comprises 16 residues. V lost 1 base, J lost 8 bases, and 18 bases lay in between. CDR3 loop: CASSLVALAGGHEQFF. The CDR3 DNA is TGTGCCAGCAGCTTAGTTGCTTTGGCTGGCGGCCATGAGCAGTTCTTC.